The 5 T cell receptor beta chains given below trace back to one sample, sequenced in a study of blood T cells in healthy people across ages. Alongside a J-beta primer mix, a sample-barcoded 5' primer served in a second PCR lasting about 6 to 11 cycles. MiXCR, run by TCRdb on the 5' RACE reads, gives a single entry per CDR3 protein. The sample has about 590,000 distinct CDR3 sequences; under 30% are singletons. The sequencing sample was made of blood. These receptors were collected from a woman older than 75 in good health.

This chain joins TRBV30 and TRBJ1-5; D perhaps matches TRBD1 (5 bases). Trimming pared 2 bases from V and 7 bases from J, leaving 18 bases between. CDR1 and CDR2 (germline): GTSNPN, SVGIG (reference sequence). This CDR3 region has 15 residues. This CDR3 reads CAWSRDGDWEQPQHF. In DNA form, the CDR3 reads TGTGCCTGGAGTAGGGACGGTGATTGGGAACAGCCCCAGCATTTT. The full variable domain, in which reference TRBV30 and TRBJ1-5 provide the parts outside the CDR3, is SQTIHQWPATLVQPVGSPLSLECTVEGTSNPNLYWYRQAAGRGLQLLFYSVGIGQISSEVPQNLSASRPQDRQFILSSKKLLLSDSGFYLCAWSRDGDWEQPQHFGDGTRLSIL.

This chain connects TRBV4-2 to TRBJ1-1, with D tentatively TRBD1 (6 bases). CDR1 and CDR2 (germline): LGHNA, YNFKEQ. The CDR3 covers 15 residues. V gave up 4 bases and J gave up 3 bases, with 15 bases separating them. CDR3 bases: TGTGCCAGCAGCCGTGCGGGGGGCTGGGACACTGAAGCTTTCTTT. It is translated as CASSRAGGWDTEAFF.

The rearrangement joins TRBV5-1 to TRBJ1-1; D is uncertain. The V end lost 1 base, the J end lost 1 base, and 17 bases lay between the germline ends. Germline CDR1 reads SGHRS; CDR2 reads YFSETQ. This CDR3 contains 17 residues. The CDR3 DNA follows: TGCGCCAGCAGCTTGTCCCCCGTGGGGAGGTCGAACACTGAAGCTTTCTTT. Translation gives CASSLSPVGRSNTEAFF.

The gene calls are TRBV7-9 and TRBJ2-1; D tentatively fits TRBD1 or TRBD2 (6 bases each). The J call is uncertain, as TRBJ2-7 better fits the DNA end. This CDR3 is built from 17 residues. Germline V gene sequence: CDR1 SEHNR, CDR2 FQNEAQ (reference sequence). The CDR3 DNA follows: TGTGCCAGCAGCCCACCTTCGGGGGACACGTCCTACAATGAACAGTACTTC. It yields the protein CASSPPSGDTSYNEQYF.

As concerns this clonotype: With a much larger clone just one base away, this may be a read error. The CDR3 here is CASSLALRSGEQYF. CDR3 DNA: TGTGCCAGCAGTTTAGCGCTTAGATCGGGTGAGCAGTACTTC. The genes are TRBV12-3 or TRBV12-4 and TRBJ2-5; D is unclear. Trimming shortened V by 0 bases and J by 11 bases, and 16 bases separated the two germline ends. CDR3 size: 14 residues.